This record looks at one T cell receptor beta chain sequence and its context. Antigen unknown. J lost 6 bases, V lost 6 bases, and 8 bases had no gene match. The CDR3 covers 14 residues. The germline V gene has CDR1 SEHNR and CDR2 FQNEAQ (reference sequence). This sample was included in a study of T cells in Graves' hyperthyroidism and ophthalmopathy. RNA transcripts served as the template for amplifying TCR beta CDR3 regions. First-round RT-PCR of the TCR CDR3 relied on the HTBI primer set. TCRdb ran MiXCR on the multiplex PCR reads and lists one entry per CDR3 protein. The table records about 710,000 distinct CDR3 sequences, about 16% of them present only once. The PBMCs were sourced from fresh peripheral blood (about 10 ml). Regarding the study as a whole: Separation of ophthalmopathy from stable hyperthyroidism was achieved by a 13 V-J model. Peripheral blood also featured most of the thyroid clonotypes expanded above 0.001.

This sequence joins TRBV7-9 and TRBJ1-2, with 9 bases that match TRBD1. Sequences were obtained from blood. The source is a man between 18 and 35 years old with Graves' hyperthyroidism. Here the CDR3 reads CASRGSGTGHGYTF. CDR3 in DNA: TGTGCCAGCAGGGGGTCCGGGACAGGGCATGGCTACACCTTC. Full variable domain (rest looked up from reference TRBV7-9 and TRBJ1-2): DTGVSQNPRHKITKRGQNVTFRCDPISEHNRLYWYRQTLGQGPEFLTYFQNEAQLEKSRLLSDRFSAERPKGSFSTLEIQRTEQGDSAMYLCASRGSGTGHGYTFGSGTRLTVV.